The T cell receptor beta chain described here comes from a study of beta chain features in type 1 diabetes. This CDR3 spans 13 amino acids. Germline CDR1 and CDR2: SGDLS and YYNGEE. J gave up 9 bases and V 0 bases, and 4 bases lay outside the gene matches. The whole isolated RNA underwent reverse transcription, so sequencing captured expressed TCRB transcripts. Sequenced by immunoSEQ multiplex PCR; TCRdb stores in-frame clones only, minus some. The sample yields about 160,000 clones, about 7.3% seen once. The rearrangement uses TRBV9 and TRBJ2-5; TRBD2 matches at 8 bases. Sequencing was done on a sample of central memory CD4+ T cells from blood. This TCR derives from a man aged 18-30 years in good health. As DNA, the CDR3 is TGTGCCAGCAGCGTAGGGCAACTAGCGGCCCAGTACTTC. Translation: CASSVGQLAAQYF.